These 27 T cell receptor beta chains were all obtained from the same sample, sequenced in a study of blood T cell repertoires in COVID-19 (dated by TCRdb to the early 2020s). Library preparation was by the immunoSEQ multiplex PCR assay. TCRdb took this table from immuneACCESS and kept in-frame rearrangements with V and J called. Such tables lack part of the clones; where checked against another copy, unresolved V genes explain under half of the gap, and the rest is unexplained. The sample records about 36,000 clones, 70% to 80% of which are singletons. The biggest ten clones account for 1.5% to 2.5% of the sample. Source material: peripheral blood. Receptors originate from a man in his sixties with active COVID-19.

This rearrangement joins TRBV2 to TRBJ1-1, with a weak D call TRBD1 (5 bases). Trimming cost V 5 bases and J 1 base, with 11 bases left between them. Germline CDR1 reads SNHLY; CDR2 reads FYNNEI. The length of the CDR3 is 14 residues. CDR3 in DNA: TGTGCCAGCAGTTATTTTACAGGGAACACTGAAGCTTTCTTT. It translates to CASSYFTGNTEAFF.

The rearrangement links TRBV7-2 to TRBJ1-1; D is undetermined. Trimming took 7 bases from V and 6 from J, leaving 18 bases between them. CDR1 is SGHTA, CDR2 FQGNSA, per germline. The CDR3 consists of 14 residues. The CDR3 bases are TGTGCCAGCACCGCGCGGACCCCGGGGTCTGAAGCTTTCTTT. Protein product: CASTARTPGSEAFF.

The chain carries TRBV25-1 and TRBJ1-1, with a possible D match to TRBD1 (6 bases). The germline CDR1 and CDR2 sequences are MGHDK and SYGVNS. Between the trimmed V and J ends, which lost 6 bases and 2 bases, there was a span of 13 bases. This CDR3 has 14 residues. DNA for the CDR3: TGTGCCAGCAGGACGGGGGGGGCCAACACTGAAGCTTTCTTT. Its protein product is CASRTGGANTEAFF. The whole variable domain, filled in from reference TRBV25-1 and TRBJ1-1, reads EADIYQTPRYLVIGTGKKITLECSQTMGHDKMYWYQQDPGMELHLIHYSYGVNSTEKGDLSSESTVSRIRTEHFPLTLESARPSHTSQYLCASRTGGANTEAFFGQGTRLTVV.

The rearrangement uses TRBV11-2 and TRBJ2-1, with 8 bases lining up with TRBD1. Germline V lookup: CDR1 SGHAT, CDR2 FQNNGV. The CDR3 contains 14 residues. Trimming removed 1 base from V and 8 bases from J; junction bases left unmatched: 4. CDR3 nucleotide sequence: TGTGCCAGCAGCTTAGGACAGGGGTCCCATGAGCAGTTCTTC. As protein: CASSLGQGSHEQFF.

This chain links TRBV28 with TRBJ2-6, with D perhaps TRBD2 (6 bases). The CDR3 contains 15 residues. Germline loops: CDR1 MDHEN, CDR2 SYDVKM. V lost 8 bases, J lost 0 bases, and 11 bases lay in between. The CDR3 DNA sequence: TGTGCCAGCCGGGACTGGGACTCTGGGGCCAACGTCCTGACTTTC. Translating it yields CASRDWDSGANVLTF.

Only a few counts were recorded for this clone. This chain uses TRBV4-1 with TRBJ1-6; 7 bases line up with TRBD1. This CDR3 is built from 15 residues. J was trimmed by 8 bases and V by 2 bases; bases with no gene match: 6. CDR1 is MGHRA and CDR2 is YSYEKL in the germline V gene. The CDR3 region is CASSQPRDRDSPLHF. CDR3 DNA sequence: TGCGCCAGCAGCCAACCCCGGGACAGAGATTCACCCCTCCACTTT.

This clone came up once. The CDR3 protein is CASSSGGKGTEAFF. The CDR3 nucleotides are TGTGCCAGCAGTTCAGGGGGCAAGGGCACTGAAGCTTTCTTT. This rearrangement joins TRBV2 to TRBJ1-1; 8 bases map to TRBD1. The CDR3 loop spans 14 amino acids. With 5 bases clipped from V and 4 bases from J, the junction kept 6 bases outside the gene matches. The germline V gene has CDR1 SNHLY and CDR2 FYNNEI.

V gene TRBV25-1 combines with J gene TRBJ2-4, with D maybe TRBD2 (5 bases). Per germline, CDR1 MGHDK and CDR2 SYGVNS. CDR3 size: 16 residues. V was shortened by 2 bases and J by 0 bases, with 11 bases between the two germline ends. The CDR3 bases are TGTGCCAGCAGTGAAGACGCCGGACTAGCCAAAAACATTCAGTACTTC. It is translated as CASSEDAGLAKNIQYF.

The chain links TRBV5-1 to TRBJ2-7, with D perhaps TRBD2 (5 bases). Germline values: CDR1 SGHRS, CDR2 YFSETQ. The V gene lost 5 bases and the J gene lost 7 bases, with 10 bases spanning the gap. The CDR3 is 11 residues long. The CDR3: CASRLRGEQYF. The CDR3 nucleotides are TGCGCCAGCAGGCTCAGAGGGGAGCAGTACTTC. Full variable domain (rest looked up from reference TRBV5-1 and TRBJ2-7): KAGVTQTPRYLIKTRGQQVTLSCSPISGHRSVSWYQQTPGQGLQFLFEYFSETQRNKGNFPGRFSGRQFSNSRSEMNVSTLELGDSALYLCASRLRGEQYFGPGTRLTVT.

V gene TRBV10-1 combines with J gene TRBJ1-1; no clear D gene. The CDR3 consists of 17 residues. CDR1 is WNHNN and CDR2 is SYGVQD in the germline V gene (reference sequence). V lost 1 base, J lost 0 bases, and 15 bases lay in between. CDR3 in amino acids: CASSEYNDGELNTEAFF. In DNA form, the CDR3 reads TGCGCCAGCAGTGAGTATAATGACGGAGAATTGAACACTGAAGCTTTCTTT.

This rearrangement joins TRBV6-1 to TRBJ1-6; D is uncertain. This CDR3 contains 15 residues. Trimming removed 2 bases from V and 4 bases from J, with 9 bases in between. Germline V CDR1 and CDR2: MNHNS, SASEGT. The CDR3 DNA reads TGTGCCAGCAGTGAAAACGACTGGTATAATTCACCCCTCCACTTT. Translated: CASSENDWYNSPLHF.

The chain recombines TRBV2 with TRBJ1-3; D call uncertain. Germline lookup yields CDR1 SNHLY and CDR2 FYNNEI. V was clipped by 4 bases and J by 4 bases, with 8 bases between them. The length of the CDR3 is 13 residues. The CDR3 nucleotides are TGTGCCAGCAGTGGCGAATTGGGAAACACCATATATTTT. It yields the protein CASSGELGNTIYF.

The chain is built from TRBV19 and TRBJ1-1; TRBD1 is a possible D gene (6 bases). Between the trimmed V and J ends, which lost 5 bases and 4 bases, there was a span of 17 bases. The CDR3 runs 15 residues. The germline V gene encodes CDR1 LNHDA and CDR2 SQIVND (reference sequence). CDR3 nucleotides: TGTGCCAGTAGTTCACTTGACAGGCGGGCCACTGAAGCTTTCTTT. Translating gives CASSSLDRRATEAFF.

The rearrangement links TRBV30 to TRBJ2-5; D is possibly TRBD1 (6 bases). The CDR3 sequence is 13 residues long. Trimming removed 3 bases from V and 1 base from J, with 9 bases in between. The V gene's germline CDR1 is GTSNPN and CDR2 SVGIG (reference sequence). In DNA form, the CDR3 reads TGTGCCTGGAGGGCGGACAGCCAAGAGACCCAGTACTTC. As protein: CAWRADSQETQYF.

This chain uses TRBV5-6 with TRBJ2-7; 8 bases line up with TRBD1. J lost 5 bases, V lost 0 bases, and 10 bases had no gene match. The germline V gene has CDR1 SGHDT and CDR2 YYEEEE. There are 16 residues in the CDR3. CDR3 nucleotides: TGTGCCAGCAGCTTGGCTCTTACAGGGGGGATCCACGAGCAGTACTTC. This translates into CASSLALTGGIHEQYF.

V is TRBV6-5 and J is TRBJ2-3; 14 bases are shared with TRBD2. The CDR3 is 15 amino acids. From germline, CDR1 is MNHEY and CDR2 SVGAGI. Germline trimming cut 7 bases from V and 5 bases from J; bases unmatched to any gene: 5. CDR3 protein: CASIKGTSGRDTQYF. CDR3 DNA sequence: TGTGCCAGCATTAAAGGGACTAGCGGGAGAGATACGCAGTATTTT.

This sequence joins TRBV7-9 and TRBJ2-3; TRBD2 matches at 10 bases. Germline assignment: CDR1 SEHNR and CDR2 FQNEAQ (reference sequence). The V gene end was trimmed by 4 bases and the J gene end by 10 bases; junction bases not matched to a gene: 14. This CDR3 contains 16 residues. CDR3 loop: CASSSRGVAGGRAQYF. In nucleotides, the CDR3 is TGTGCCAGCAGCTCCCGTGGAGTAGCGGGGGGCCGGGCGCAGTATTTT.

This clone was observed once. The chain recombines TRBV7-2 with TRBJ2-1, with TRBD2 matching 8 bases. Germline V gene data show CDR1 as SGHTA and CDR2 as FQGNSA. Germline trimming cut 6 bases from V and 7 bases from J; bases unmatched to any gene: 8. This CDR3 spans 14 amino acids. In DNA form, the CDR3 reads TGTGCCAGCAGATCTAGCGGGCTGGGGAATGAGCAGTTCTTC. Protein product: CASRSSGLGNEQFF.

This clone was observed a handful of times. The chain couples TRBV19 to TRBJ1-2; D is unclear. The CDR3 has 12 residues. Germline loops: CDR1 LNHDA, CDR2 SQIVND (reference sequence). The V end lost 3 bases, the J end lost 14 bases, and 16 bases lay between the germline ends. In DNA form, the CDR3 reads TGTGCCAGTAGTATTGAGGGTAGCGCCCAAACCTTC. Protein sequence: CASSIEGSAQTF.

The V and J genes are TRBV27 and TRBJ1-1; D is possibly TRBD1 (5 bases). Trimming left V 3 bases short and J 7 bases short, with 12 bases between. The CDR3 runs to 13 residues. Germline V gene data show CDR1 as MNHEY and CDR2 as SMNVEV (reference sequence). CDR3 DNA sequence: TGTGCCAGCAGTTTCCCCGGGGGGTTTGAAGCTTTCTTT. Translated: CASSFPGGFEAFF.

The chain combines TRBV7-9 with TRBJ2-1, with TRBD2 as a possible D gene (5 bases). This CDR3 has 14 amino acids. V lost 3 bases, J lost 5 bases, and 11 bases lay in between. The germline CDR1 and CDR2 sequences are SEHNR and FQNEAQ (reference sequence). The CDR3 region is CASSLTNDDNEQFF. The DNA of the CDR3 is TGTGCCAGCAGCTTGACTAACGATGACAATGAGCAGTTCTTC.

This clone has more than one count but fewer than ten. V gene TRBV5-6 combines with J gene TRBJ1-1; tentative D call: TRBD1 (5 bases). The CDR3 is made up of 15 amino acids. V was trimmed by 0 bases and J by 1 base, leaving 10 bases between them. Per the germline V gene, CDR1 is SGHDT and CDR2 is YYEEEE. The chain's CDR3 is CASSLVGHENTEAFF. In DNA form, the CDR3 reads TGTGCCAGCAGCTTGGTCGGACACGAGAACACTGAAGCTTTCTTT. The entire variable domain, with the rest obtained from reference TRBV5-6 and TRBJ1-1, is as follows: DAGVTQSPTHLIKTRGQQVTLRCSPKSGHDTVSWYQQALGQGPQFIFQYYEEEERQRGNFPDRFSGHQFPNYSSELNVNALLLGDSALYLCASSLVGHENTEAFFGQGTRLTVV.

The rearrangement joins TRBV6-5 to TRBJ2-5; 7 bases are shared with TRBD2. The CDR3 has 13 amino acids. Germline lookup yields CDR1 MNHEY and CDR2 SVGAGI. Trimming cost V 10 bases and J 7 bases; bases outside gene matches: 12. Here the CDR3 DNA reads TGTGCCACCGCTCGGGGGGAGCGGGGGACCCAGTACTTC. It is translated as CATARGERGTQYF.

This sequence joins TRBV6-1 and TRBJ1-1; weak D call: TRBD1 (6 bases). Germline assignment: CDR1 MNHNS and CDR2 SASEGT. The CDR3 is made up of 13 amino acids. Trimming stripped 2 bases from V and 9 bases from J, with 13 bases between. The CDR3 sequence is CASSESGQTQAFF. The DNA for the CDR3 is TGTGCCAGCAGTGAATCCGGACAGACCCAAGCTTTCTTT.

V and J are TRBV9 and TRBJ2-3; D is uncertain. Germline-derived CDR1 and CDR2 are SGDLS and YYNGEE. The V end lost 0 bases, the J end lost 1 base, and 15 bases lay between the germline ends. CDR3 length: 17 amino acids. CDR3 protein: CASSVVARGGGTDTQYF. CDR3 bases: TGTGCCAGCAGCGTAGTGGCCCGAGGTGGTGGCACAGATACGCAGTATTTT.

The genes are TRBV19 and TRBJ2-1; TRBD2 aligns across 13 bases. The V segment lost 3 bases and the J segment 6 bases; nucleotides outside the gene matches: 2. The germline gives CDR1 LNHDA, CDR2 SQIVND (reference sequence). The CDR3 covers 15 residues. CDR3 sequence (DNA): TGTGCCAGTAGTATCGGGACTAGCGGGGTCAATGAGCAGTTCTTC. This translates into CASSIGTSGVNEQFF.

By its share, this clone is medium-sized. The CDR3 sequence: CASSSMDRVYGYTF. The CDR3 nucleotides read TGTGCCAGCAGTTCGATGGACAGGGTCTATGGCTACACCTTC. The chain has TRBV6-5 and TRBJ1-2, with TRBD1 matching 8 bases. This CDR3 has 14 residues. Germline loops: CDR1 MNHEY, CDR2 SVGAGI. Losses at the gene ends were 4 bases for V and 4 bases for J; bases not matched to a gene: 5.